This T cell receptor (beta chain) was sequenced in a study of Tregs in tolerant kidney transplant recipients. Study-wide results and limits: Few patients were studied, so findings need validation in larger groups. No direct test of biological reproducibility was done here.

Notes on this clone: Its specificity is not known.

Measured with immunoSEQ multiplex PCR; TCRdb has only the in-frame clones, and not every one. Seen here are 120,000 or so clones, about 90% observed once, and the top ten hold around 0.6%. CDR3 size: 16 residues. V lost 0 bases and J 8 bases, leaving 19 bases between the germline ends. Germline V gives CDR1 LGHNT, CDR2 FRNRAP. V gene TRBV12-5 combines with J gene TRBJ1-2, with D unclear. The clonotype was recovered from a human donor in good health. Sequenced: CD4+ T cells from blood. The CDR3 DNA is TGTGCTAGTGGTTTGGTACTTTACCCCAGCTTGGGGGGCTACACCTTC. It yields the protein CASGLVLYPSLGGYTF.